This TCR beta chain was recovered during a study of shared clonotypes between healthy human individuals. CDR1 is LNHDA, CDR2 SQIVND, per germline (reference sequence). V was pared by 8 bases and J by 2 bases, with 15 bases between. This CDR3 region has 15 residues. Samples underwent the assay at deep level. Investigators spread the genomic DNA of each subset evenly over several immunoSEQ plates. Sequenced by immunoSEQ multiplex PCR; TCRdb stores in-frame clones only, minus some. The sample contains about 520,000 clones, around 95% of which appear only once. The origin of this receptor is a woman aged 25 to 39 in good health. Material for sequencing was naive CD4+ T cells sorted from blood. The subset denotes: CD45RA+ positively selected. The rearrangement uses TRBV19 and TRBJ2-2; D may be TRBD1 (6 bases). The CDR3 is CASVAGTKNTGELFF. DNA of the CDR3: TGTGCCAGTGTAGCCGGGACAAAAAACACCGGGGAGCTGTTTTTT. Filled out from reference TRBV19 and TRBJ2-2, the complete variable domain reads DGGITQSPKYLFRKEGQNVTLSCEQNLNHDAMYWYRQDPGQGLRLIYYSQIVNDFQKGDIAEGYSVSREKKESFPLTVTSAQKNPTAFYLCASVAGTKNTGELFFGEGSRLTVL.